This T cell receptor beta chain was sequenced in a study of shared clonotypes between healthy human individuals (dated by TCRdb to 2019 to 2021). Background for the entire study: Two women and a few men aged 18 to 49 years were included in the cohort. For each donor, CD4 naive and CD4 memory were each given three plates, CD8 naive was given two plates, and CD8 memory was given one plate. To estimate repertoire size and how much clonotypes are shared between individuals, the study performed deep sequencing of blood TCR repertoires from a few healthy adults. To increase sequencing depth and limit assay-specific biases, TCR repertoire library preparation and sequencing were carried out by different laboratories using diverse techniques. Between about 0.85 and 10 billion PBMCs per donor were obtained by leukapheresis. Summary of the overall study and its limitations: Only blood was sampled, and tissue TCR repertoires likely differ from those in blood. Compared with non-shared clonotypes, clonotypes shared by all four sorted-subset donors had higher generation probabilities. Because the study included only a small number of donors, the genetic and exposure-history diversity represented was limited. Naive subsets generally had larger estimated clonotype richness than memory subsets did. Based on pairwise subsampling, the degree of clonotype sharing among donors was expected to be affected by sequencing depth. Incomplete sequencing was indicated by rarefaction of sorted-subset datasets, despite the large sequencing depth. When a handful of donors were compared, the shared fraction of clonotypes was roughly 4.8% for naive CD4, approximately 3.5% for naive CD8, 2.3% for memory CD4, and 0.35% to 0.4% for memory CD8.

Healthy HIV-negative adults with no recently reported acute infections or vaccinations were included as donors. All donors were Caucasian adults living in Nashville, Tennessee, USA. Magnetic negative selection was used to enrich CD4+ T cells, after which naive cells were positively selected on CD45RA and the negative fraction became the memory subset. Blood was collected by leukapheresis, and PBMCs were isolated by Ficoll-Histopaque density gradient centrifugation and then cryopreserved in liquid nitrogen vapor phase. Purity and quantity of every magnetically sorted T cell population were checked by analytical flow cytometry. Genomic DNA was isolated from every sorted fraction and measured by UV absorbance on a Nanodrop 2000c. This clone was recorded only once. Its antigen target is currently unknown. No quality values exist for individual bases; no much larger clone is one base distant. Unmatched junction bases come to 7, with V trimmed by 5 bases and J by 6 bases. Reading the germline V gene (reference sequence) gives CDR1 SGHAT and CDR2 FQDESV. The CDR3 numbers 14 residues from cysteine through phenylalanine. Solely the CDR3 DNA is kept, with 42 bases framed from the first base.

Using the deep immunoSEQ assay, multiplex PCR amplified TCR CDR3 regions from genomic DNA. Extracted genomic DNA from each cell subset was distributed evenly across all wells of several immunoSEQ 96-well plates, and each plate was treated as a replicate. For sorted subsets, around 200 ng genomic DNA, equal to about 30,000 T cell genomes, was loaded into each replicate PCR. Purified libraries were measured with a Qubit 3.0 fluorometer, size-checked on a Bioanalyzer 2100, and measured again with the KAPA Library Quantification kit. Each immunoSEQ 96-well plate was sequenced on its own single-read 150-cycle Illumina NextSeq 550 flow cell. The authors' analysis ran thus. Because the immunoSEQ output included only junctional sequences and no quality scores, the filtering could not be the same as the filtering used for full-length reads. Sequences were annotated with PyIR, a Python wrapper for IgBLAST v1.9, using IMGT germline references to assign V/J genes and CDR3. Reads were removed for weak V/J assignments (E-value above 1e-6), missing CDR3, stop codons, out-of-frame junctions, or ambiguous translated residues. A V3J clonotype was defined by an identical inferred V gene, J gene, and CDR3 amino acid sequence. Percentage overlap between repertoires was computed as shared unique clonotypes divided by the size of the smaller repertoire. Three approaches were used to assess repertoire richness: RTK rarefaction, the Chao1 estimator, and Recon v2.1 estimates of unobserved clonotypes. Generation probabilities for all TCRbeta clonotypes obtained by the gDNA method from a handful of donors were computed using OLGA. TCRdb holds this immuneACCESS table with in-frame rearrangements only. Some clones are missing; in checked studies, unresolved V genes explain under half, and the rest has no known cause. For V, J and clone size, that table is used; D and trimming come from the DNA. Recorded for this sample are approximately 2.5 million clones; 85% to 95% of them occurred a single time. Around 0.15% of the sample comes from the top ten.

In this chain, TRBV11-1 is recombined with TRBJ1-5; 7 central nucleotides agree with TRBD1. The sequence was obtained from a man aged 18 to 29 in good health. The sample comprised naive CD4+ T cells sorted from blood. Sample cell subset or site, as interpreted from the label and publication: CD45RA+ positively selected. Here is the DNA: TGTGCCAGCAGCCCAGGACAGGATACTCAGCCCCAGCATTTT. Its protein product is CASSPGQDTQPQHF.